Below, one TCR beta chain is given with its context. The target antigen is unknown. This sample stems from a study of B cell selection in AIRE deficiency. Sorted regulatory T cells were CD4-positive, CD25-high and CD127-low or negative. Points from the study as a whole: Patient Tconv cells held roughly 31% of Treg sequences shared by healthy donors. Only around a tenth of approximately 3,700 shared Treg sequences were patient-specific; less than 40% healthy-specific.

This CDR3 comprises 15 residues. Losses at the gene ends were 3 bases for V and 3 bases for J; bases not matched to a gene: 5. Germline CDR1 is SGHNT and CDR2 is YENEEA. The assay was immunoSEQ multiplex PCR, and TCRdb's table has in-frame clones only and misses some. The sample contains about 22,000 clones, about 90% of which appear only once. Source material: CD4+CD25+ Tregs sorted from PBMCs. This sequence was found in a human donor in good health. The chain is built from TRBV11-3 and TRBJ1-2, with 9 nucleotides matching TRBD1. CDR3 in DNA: TGTGCCAGCAGCTTCACAGGGGGCCTGGACTATGGCTACACCTTC. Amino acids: CASSFTGGLDYGYTF.